This T cell receptor (beta chain) was captured in a study of beta chain features in type 1 diabetes. Study-wide results and caveats: There was no resolution here of whether HLA type influences TCRB rearrangement.

Details on this clone: Its antigen is still unknown.

Reverse transcribing all isolated RNA meant expressed TCRB transcripts were sequenced. Reads from naive, central memory and regulatory T cell samples averaged about 3.3 million. The protocol was immunoSEQ multiplex PCR, while the TCRdb copy is restricted to in-frame clones and leaves out a portion. The sample records fewer than 250,000 clones, around 65% being singletons. All of the sorted populations showed purity greater than 95%. The CDR3 is 14 amino acids. J gave up 0 bases and V 6 bases, and 2 bases lay outside the gene matches. CDR1 and CDR2 (germline): SNHLY, FYNNEI. The gene calls are TRBV2 and TRBJ2-3; 8 bases map to TRBD2. Sequencing was performed on naive CD4+ T cells from blood. This clonotype was sampled from a man aged 25-45 years in good health. This CDR3 is CASRVAGSTDTQYF. CDR3 coding DNA: TGTGCCAGCAGGGTAGCGGGGAGCACAGATACGCAGTATTTT.